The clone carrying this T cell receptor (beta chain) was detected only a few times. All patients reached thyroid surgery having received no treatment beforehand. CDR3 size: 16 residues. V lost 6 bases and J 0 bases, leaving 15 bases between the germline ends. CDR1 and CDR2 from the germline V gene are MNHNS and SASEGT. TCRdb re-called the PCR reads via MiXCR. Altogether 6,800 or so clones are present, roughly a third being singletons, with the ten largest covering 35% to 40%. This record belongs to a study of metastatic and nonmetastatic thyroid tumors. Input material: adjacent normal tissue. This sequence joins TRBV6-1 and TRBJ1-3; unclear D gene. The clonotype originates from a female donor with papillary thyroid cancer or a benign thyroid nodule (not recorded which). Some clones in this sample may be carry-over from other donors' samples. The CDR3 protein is CASSLGLGYSGNTIYF. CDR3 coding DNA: TGTGCCAGCAGCCTAGGGCTGGGTTACTCTGGAAACACCATATATTTT.